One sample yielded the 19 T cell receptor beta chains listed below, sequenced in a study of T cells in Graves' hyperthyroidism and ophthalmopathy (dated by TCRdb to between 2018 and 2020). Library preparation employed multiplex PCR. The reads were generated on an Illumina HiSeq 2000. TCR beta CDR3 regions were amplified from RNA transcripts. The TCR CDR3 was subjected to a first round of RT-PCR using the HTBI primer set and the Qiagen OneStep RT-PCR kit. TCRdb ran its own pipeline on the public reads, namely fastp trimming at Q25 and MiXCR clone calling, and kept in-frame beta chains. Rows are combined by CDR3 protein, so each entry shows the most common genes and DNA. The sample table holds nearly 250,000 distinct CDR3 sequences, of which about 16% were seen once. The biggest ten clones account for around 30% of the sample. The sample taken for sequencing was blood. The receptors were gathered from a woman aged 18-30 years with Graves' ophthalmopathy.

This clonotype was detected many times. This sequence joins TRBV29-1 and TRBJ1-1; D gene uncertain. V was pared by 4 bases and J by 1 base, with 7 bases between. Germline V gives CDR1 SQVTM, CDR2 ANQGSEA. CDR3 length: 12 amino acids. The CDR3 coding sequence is TGCAGCGTTGGTCTTCCGAACACTGAAGCTTTCTTT. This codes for CSVGLPNTEAFF.

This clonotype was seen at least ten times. In DNA, the CDR3 is TGTGCCAGCAGTTTTGGCCAGAATAATTCACCCCTCCACTTT. It encodes CASSFGQNNSPLHF. The gene calls are TRBV12-3 or TRBV12-4 and TRBJ1-6, with D uncertain. The CDR3 has 14 amino acids. V lost 3 bases to trimming and J lost 5 bases, with 8 bases between them.

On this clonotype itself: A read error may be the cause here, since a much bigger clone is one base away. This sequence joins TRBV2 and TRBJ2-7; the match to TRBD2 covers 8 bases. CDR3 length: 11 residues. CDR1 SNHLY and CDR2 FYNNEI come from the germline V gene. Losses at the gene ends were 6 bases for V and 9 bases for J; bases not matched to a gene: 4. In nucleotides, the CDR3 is TGTGCCAGCAGGGGACTAGGGCCGCAGTACTTC. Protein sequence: CASRGLGPQYF.

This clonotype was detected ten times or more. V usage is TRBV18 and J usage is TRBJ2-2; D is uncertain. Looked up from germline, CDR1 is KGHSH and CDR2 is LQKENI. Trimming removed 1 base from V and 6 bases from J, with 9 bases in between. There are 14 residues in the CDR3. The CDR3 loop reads CASSPLLTAGELFF. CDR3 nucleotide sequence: TGTGCCAGCTCACCACTTCTAACAGCCGGGGAGCTGTTTTTT.

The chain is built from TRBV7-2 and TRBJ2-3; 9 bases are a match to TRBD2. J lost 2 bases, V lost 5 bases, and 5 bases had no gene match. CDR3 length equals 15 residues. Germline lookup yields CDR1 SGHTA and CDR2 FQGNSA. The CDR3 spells CASSAASGNTDTQYF. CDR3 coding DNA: TGTGCCAGCAGCGCTGCTAGCGGGAACACAGATACGCAGTATTTT.

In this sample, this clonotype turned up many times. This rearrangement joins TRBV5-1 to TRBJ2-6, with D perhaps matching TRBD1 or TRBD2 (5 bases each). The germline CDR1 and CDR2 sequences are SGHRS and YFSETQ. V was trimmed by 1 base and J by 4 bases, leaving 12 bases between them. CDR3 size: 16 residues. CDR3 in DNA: TGCGCCAGCAGCTTGAACTCGGGGCCCGGGGCCAACGTCCTGACTTTC. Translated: CASSLNSGPGANVLTF. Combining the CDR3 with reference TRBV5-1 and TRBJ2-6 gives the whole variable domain KAGVTQTPRYLIKTRGQQVTLSCSPISGHRSVSWYQQTPGQGLQFLFEYFSETQRNKGNFPGRFSGRQFSNSRSEMNVSTLELGDSALYLCASSLNSGPGANVLTFGAGSRLTVL.

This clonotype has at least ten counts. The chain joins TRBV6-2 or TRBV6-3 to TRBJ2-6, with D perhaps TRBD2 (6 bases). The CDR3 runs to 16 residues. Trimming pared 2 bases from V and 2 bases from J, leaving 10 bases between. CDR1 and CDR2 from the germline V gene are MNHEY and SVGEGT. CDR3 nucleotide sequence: TGTGCCAGCAGTTACGGGGGGAGCGCTGGGGCCAACGTCCTGACTTTC. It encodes CASSYGGSAGANVLTF.

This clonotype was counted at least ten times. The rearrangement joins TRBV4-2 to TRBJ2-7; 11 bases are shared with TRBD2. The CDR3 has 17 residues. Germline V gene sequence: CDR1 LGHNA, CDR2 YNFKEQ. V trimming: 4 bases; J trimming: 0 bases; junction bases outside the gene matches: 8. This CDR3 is CASSPLLAGVSSYEQYF. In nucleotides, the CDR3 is TGTGCCAGCAGCCCACTACTAGCGGGGGTAAGCTCCTACGAGCAGTACTTC.

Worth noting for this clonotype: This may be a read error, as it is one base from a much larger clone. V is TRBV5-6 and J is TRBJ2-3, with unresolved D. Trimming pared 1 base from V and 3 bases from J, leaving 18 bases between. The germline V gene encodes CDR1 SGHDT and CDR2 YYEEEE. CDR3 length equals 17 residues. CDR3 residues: CASSLYLLGTGTDTQYF. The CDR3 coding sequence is TGTGCCAGCAGCTTGTATTTGTTGGGCACGGGTACAGATACGCAGTATTTT.

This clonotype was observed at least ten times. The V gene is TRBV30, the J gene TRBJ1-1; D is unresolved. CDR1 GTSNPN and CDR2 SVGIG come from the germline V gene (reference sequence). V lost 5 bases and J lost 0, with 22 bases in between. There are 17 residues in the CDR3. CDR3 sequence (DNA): TGTGCCTGGGCCGACATTCCGGCCCGTTCCTTGAACACTGAAGCTTTCTTT. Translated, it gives CAWADIPARSLNTEAFF.

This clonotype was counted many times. The CDR3 is CSAPREGERFYEQYF. CDR3 coding DNA: TGCAGTGCTCCCCGAGAGGGGGAGAGATTTTACGAGCAGTACTTC. The genes are TRBV20-1 and TRBJ2-7, with D possibly matching TRBD1 (6 bases). The V and J ends lost 5 bases and 4 bases respectively, with 21 bases between them. The germline CDR1 and CDR2 sequences are DFQATT and SNEGSKA (reference sequence). The CDR3 has 15 amino acids.

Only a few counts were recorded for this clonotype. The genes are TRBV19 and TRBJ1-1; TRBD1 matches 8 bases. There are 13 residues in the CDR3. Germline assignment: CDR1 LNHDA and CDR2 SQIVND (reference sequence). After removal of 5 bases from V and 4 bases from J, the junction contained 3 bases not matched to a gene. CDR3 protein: CASSVGQATEAFF. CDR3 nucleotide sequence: TGTGCCAGTAGTGTGGGACAGGCCACTGAAGCTTTCTTT. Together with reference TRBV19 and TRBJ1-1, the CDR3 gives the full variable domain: DGGITQSPKYLFRKEGQNVTLSCEQNLNHDAMYWYRQDPGQGLRLIYYSQIVNDFQKGDIAEGYSVSREKKESFPLTVTSAQKNPTAFYLCASSVGQATEAFFGQGTRLTVV.

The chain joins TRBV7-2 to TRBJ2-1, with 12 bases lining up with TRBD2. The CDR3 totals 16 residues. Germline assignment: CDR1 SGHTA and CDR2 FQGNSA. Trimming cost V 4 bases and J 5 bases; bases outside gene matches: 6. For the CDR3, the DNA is TGTGCCAGCAGCTCGCGGACTAGCGGGGCGGACAATGAGCAGTTCTTC. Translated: CASSSRTSGADNEQFF.

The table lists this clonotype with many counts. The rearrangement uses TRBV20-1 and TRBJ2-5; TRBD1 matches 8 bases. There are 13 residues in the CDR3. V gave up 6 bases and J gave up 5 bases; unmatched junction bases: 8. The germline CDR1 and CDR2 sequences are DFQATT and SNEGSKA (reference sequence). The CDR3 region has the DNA TGCAGTGCCAGGCAGGGGGCGGCTGAGACCCAGTACTTC. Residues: CSARQGAAETQYF.

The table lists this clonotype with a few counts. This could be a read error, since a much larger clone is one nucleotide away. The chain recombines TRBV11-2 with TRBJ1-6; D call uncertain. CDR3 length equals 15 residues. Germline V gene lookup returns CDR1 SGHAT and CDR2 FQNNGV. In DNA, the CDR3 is TGTGCCGGCAGGCCAATTAGAGGATTGGATTCACCCCTCCACTTT. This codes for CAGRPIRGLDSPLHF.

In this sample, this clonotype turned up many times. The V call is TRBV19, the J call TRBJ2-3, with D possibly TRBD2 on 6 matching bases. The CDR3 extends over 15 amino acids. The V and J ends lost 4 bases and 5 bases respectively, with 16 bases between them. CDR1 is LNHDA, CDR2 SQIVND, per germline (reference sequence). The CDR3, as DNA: TGTGCCAGTAGTACCGGGACTCCGCGGGGAGATACGCAGTATTTT. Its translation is CASSTGTPRGDTQYF.

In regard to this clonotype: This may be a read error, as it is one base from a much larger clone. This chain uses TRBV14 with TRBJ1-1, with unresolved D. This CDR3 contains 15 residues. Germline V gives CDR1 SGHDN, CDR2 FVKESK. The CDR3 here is CVSSQDPWKSTEAFF. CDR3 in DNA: TGTGTCAGCAGCCAAGACCCTTGGAAAAGCACTGAAGCTTTCTTT.

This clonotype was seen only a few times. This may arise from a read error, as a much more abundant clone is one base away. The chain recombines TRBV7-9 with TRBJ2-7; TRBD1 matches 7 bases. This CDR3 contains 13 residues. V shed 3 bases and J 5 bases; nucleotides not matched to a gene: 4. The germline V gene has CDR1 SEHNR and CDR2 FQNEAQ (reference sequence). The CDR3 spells CASSFDRVHEQYF. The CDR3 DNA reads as TGTGCCAGCAGCTTCGACAGGGTGCACGAGCAGTACTTC.

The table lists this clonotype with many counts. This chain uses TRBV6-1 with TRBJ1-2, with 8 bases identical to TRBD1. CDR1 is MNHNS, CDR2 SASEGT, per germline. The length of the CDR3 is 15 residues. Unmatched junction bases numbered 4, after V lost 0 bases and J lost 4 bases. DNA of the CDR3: TGTGCCAGCAGTGAAGCCCCGGACAGGGTCTATGGCTACACCTTC. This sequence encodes CASSEAPDRVYGYTF.